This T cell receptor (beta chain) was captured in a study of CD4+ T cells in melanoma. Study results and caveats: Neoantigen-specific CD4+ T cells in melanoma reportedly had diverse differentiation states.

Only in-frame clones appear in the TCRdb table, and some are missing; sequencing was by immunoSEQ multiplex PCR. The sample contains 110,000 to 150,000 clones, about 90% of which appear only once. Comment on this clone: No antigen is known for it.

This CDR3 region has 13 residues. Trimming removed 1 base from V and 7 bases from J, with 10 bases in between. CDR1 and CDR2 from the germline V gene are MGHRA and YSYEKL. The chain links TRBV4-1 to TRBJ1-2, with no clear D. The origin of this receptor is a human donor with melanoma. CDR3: CASSQVKQRGYTF. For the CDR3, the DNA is TGCGCCAGCAGCCAAGTTAAGCAACGTGGCTACACCTTC.